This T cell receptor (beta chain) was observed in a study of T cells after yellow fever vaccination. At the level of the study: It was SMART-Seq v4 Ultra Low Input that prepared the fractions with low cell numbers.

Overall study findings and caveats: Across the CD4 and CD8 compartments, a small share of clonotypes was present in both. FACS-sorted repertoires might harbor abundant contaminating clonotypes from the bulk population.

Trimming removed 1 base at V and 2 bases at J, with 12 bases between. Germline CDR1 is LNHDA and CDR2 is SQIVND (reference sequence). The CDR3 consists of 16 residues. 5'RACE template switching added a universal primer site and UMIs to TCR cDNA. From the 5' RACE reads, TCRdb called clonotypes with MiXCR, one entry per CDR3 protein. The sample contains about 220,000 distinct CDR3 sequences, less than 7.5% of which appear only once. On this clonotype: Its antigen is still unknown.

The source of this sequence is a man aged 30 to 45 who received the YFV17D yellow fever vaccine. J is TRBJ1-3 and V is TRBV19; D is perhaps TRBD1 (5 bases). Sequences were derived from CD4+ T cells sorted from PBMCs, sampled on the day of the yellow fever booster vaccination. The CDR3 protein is CASSIGTRNTGNTIYF. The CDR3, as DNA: TGTGCCAGTAGTATAGGGACAAGAAACACTGGAAACACCATATATTTT.